This TCR beta chain was observed in a study of identical twins. The J segment lost 5 bases and the V segment lost 1 base, leaving 6 bases of the junction unmatched. Germline-derived CDR1 and CDR2 are SGHTA and FQGNSA. The CDR3 runs to 15 residues. TCRdb used MiXCR to reprocess the 5' RACE reads, holding one entry per CDR3 protein. The repertoire holds a few hundred thousand distinct CDR3 sequences, with nearly 10% as singletons. This clonotype came up a few times. There were only healthy Caucasians among the donors. The same data also went into a second study, on yellow fever vaccine responses in identical twins.

This receptor was obtained from a woman aged 18-29 years in good health. The chain carries TRBV7-2 and TRBJ2-3; 7 nucleotides align to TRBD2. The sequencing sample was made of PBMCs. CDR3 loop: CASSLDSGRGDTQYF. In DNA, the CDR3 is TGTGCCAGCAGCTTAGACTCAGGGAGGGGAGATACGCAGTATTTT.